This TCR beta chain derives from a study of OX40 agonist ivuxolimab in advanced cancers. Whole-study context: Intravenous ivuxolimab at 0.01 to 10 mg/kg was given to patients every 2 weeks. Age averaged 60 years (range about 20 to 79), and about 86% were male.

Findings of the study overall: Partial responders treated at 0.1-3.0 mg/kg exhibited clonal expansion among the lowest measured.

As to this clone: Antigen: not known.

V was pared by 1 base and J by 4 bases, with 6 bases between. The CDR3 sequence is 13 residues long. The germline CDR1 and CDR2 sequences are SGHRS and YFSETQ. The method was immunoSEQ multiplex PCR; TCRdb's version includes in-frame clones alone and lacks a portion of them. The sample lists 70,000 or so clones; roughly nine tenths were seen once. V usage is TRBV5-1 and J usage is TRBJ1-5; no clear D gene. This clonotype was sampled from an adult with an advanced solid tumor such as melanoma, head and neck, liver or kidney cancer. The material sequenced was CD4+ or CD8+ T cells sorted from blood, taken in a trial of the OX40 agonist ivuxolimab. CDR3 residues: CASSLTGNQPQHF. Here the CDR3 DNA reads TGCGCCAGCAGCTTGACCGGGAATCAGCCCCAGCATTTT.